By share, the clone carrying this T cell receptor (gamma chain) counts as large. Its antigen is currently unknown. The DNA is omitted, as the CDR3 cannot be located on it reliably, and the CDR3 follows TCRdb's listing. Inclusive of both ends, the CDR3 amounts to 22 amino acids. TCRdb re-called the multiplex PCR reads via CATT. The data contain 700 or so gamma-chain clones, roughly 9.3% of them seen just once; the ten biggest clones take up about two fifths. The data originate from a study of gamma delta lymphoproliferative disorders and STAT genes. Study context: Gamma-chain libraries were built from at least 50 ng of genomic DNA with the LymphoTrack Dx TCRG Assay. General observations from the study: Gamma repertoires grouped patients separately from controls; delta repertoires showed no separation.

Genomic DNA from isolated PBMCs served as the sequencing template. There is no J gene call, but TRGV11 is given as the V gene. TRGV11 is filed as an ORF, its function uncertain. Sequenced: blood. This clonotype originated in a human donor in good health. The CDR3 here is CTTVPAGLGTSELVVSDWIKTF.